These 12 T cell receptor beta chains were all obtained from the same sample, sequenced in a study of cytomegalovirus exposure and HLA in healthy donors. Use of 60 Vbeta and 13 Jbeta primers characterized the PCR. The table came from immunoSEQ multiplex PCR; TCRdb's copy has only in-frame clones and leaves some out. This table holds some 80,000 clones, approximately 60% found once. The specimen was PBMCs. The receptors stem from a male donor in good health and CMV-seropositive.

The V gene is TRBV28, the J gene TRBJ1-6; weak D call: TRBD1 (6 bases). Germline V lookup: CDR1 MDHEN, CDR2 SYDVKM. This CDR3 has 12 residues. V dropped 5 bases and J dropped 13 bases, with 12 bases sitting between them. CDR3 residues: CASSPTGTPLHF. The DNA of the CDR3 is TGTGCCAGCAGTCCTACAGGGACCCCCCTCCACTTT.

The CDR3 nucleotides are TGTGCCAGCAGCCAGTCCCCGGGGGTGAGGTCCCAGGCCTTCTTT. It is translated as CASSQSPGVRSQAFF. This chain uses TRBV16 with TRBJ1-1; D perhaps matches TRBD1 (5 bases). V was pared by 3 bases and J by 14 bases, with 25 bases between. The CDR3 totals 15 residues. Looked up from germline, CDR1 is KGHSY and CDR2 is FQNENV.

The V call is TRBV5-1, the J call TRBJ1-1; D not certain. Germline CDR1 SGHRS, CDR2 YFSETQ. The CDR3 has 14 amino acids. Trimming removed 4 bases at V and 0 bases at J, with 10 bases between. DNA of the CDR3: TGCGCCAGCAGCCTCGACACCTTGAACACTGAAGCTTTCTTT. Amino acids: CASSLDTLNTEAFF.

CDR3 protein: CASTPGTGGSGELFF. CDR3 nucleotides: TGCGCCAGCACCCCCGGGACAGGGGGATCCGGGGAGCTGTTTTTT. The rearrangement uses TRBV5-1 and TRBJ2-2; 11 nucleotides line up with TRBD1. The CDR3 totals 15 residues. J lost 6 bases, V lost 6 bases, and 7 bases had no gene match. In germline, CDR1 is SGHRS, CDR2 YFSETQ.

The chain is built from TRBV19 and TRBJ2-7; no clear D gene. Trimming took 10 bases from V and 1 from J, leaving 14 bases between them. The germline gives CDR1 LNHDA, CDR2 SQIVND (reference sequence). This CDR3 comprises 13 residues. For the CDR3, the DNA is TGTGCCACCGCACCCAGGATTTCCTACGAGCAGTACTTC. Protein: CATAPRISYEQYF.

This chain links TRBV14 with TRBJ1-1; 7 bases are a match to TRBD1. The V and J ends lost 5 bases and 0 bases, in that order; junction bases with no gene match: 3. Germline CDR1 is SGHDN and CDR2 is FVKESK. This CDR3 has 14 residues. The CDR3 DNA sequence: TGTGCCAGCAGCGTACAGGGGATGAACACTGAAGCTTTCTTT. This codes for CASSVQGMNTEAFF.

This clone was seen only once. The chain employs TRBV11-1 and TRBJ2-7; TRBD1 agrees at 7 bases. The germline V gene has CDR1 SGHAT and CDR2 FQDESV (reference sequence). CDR3 size: 15 residues. V lost 5 bases and J lost 0; bases outside the gene matches: 7. In DNA form, the CDR3 reads TGTGCCAGCAGCCCAGGACAGGTATCCTCCTACGAGCAGTACTTC. The encoded protein is CASSPGQVSSYEQYF.

This clone was seen only a few times. The chain carries TRBV15 and TRBJ1-3; TRBD1 might be the D (6 bases). The V gene lost 3 bases and the J gene lost 0 bases, with 12 bases spanning the gap. There are 16 residues in the CDR3. Germline CDR1 reads LNHNV; CDR2 reads YYDKDF (reference sequence). The CDR3, as DNA: TGTGCCACCAGCAGGGACAGTCTCGTCTCTGGAAACACCATATATTTT. Amino acid sequence: CATSRDSLVSGNTIYF.

This clone was found a few times. This sequence joins TRBV5-1 and TRBJ1-4; 8 bases are a match to TRBD1. The CDR3 is 17 residues long. J lost 2 bases, V lost 1 base, and 7 bases had no gene match. CDR1 and CDR2 (germline): SGHRS, YFSETQ. For the CDR3, the DNA is TGCGCCAGCAGCTTGTCACCCCAGGGGGCTACTAATGAAAAACTGTTTTTT. Translation: CASSLSPQGATNEKLFF.

The V gene is TRBV2, the J gene TRBJ2-3, with 8 bases fitting TRBD1. Germline V CDR1 and CDR2: SNHLY, FYNNEI. The ends lost 5 bases at V and 4 bases at J; junction bases unmatched: 11. The CDR3 loop spans 16 amino acids. The CDR3 DNA follows: TGTGCCAGCAGTAAAGGGACAGGCTCGAGGGCAGATACGCAGTATTTT. This sequence encodes CASSKGTGSRADTQYF.

J is TRBJ1-2 and V is TRBV7-2, with D uncertain. V was pared by 0 bases and J by 6 bases, with 14 bases between. Germline V gene data show CDR1 as SGHTA and CDR2 as FQGNSA. This CDR3 is 15 amino acids long. CDR3 loop: CASSLARALSDGYTF. The CDR3 DNA reads TGTGCCAGCAGCTTAGCGCGGGCGTTAAGTGATGGCTACACCTTC.

The chain employs TRBV28 and TRBJ1-4, with D maybe TRBD1 (5 bases). The CDR3 loop spans 14 amino acids. In germline, CDR1 is MDHEN, CDR2 SYDVKM. V lost 8 bases and J lost 7, with 17 bases in between. The CDR3 sequence: CASRESGLSEKLFF. CDR3 DNA sequence: TGTGCCAGCCGAGAGTCAGGGCTGAGTGAAAAACTGTTTTTT.